The 14 T cell receptor beta chains in this list originate from one sample, sequenced in a study of blood T cells in healthy people across ages. The use of a sample-barcoded 5' primer and a J-beta primer mix characterized a second PCR of about 7 to 12 cycles. TCRdb redid the calling of the 5' RACE reads with MiXCR, one entry per CDR3 protein. This table has approximately 1,100,000 distinct CDR3 sequences, 40% to 50% appearing once. The sample consisted of blood. Every receptor here comes from a woman in her sixties or seventies in good health.

This clonotype was observed a handful of times. This chain links TRBV6-1 with TRBJ2-1, with 7 bases aligning to TRBD2. Germline V gene sequence: CDR1 MNHNS, CDR2 SASEGT. V was clipped by 6 bases and J by 8 bases; unmatched bases: 19. The CDR3 loop spans 17 amino acids. The CDR3 nucleotides read TGTGCCAGCAGGCCAAGTTTTGCGGGAGTGGGCGGTGATGAGCAGTTCTTC. Translation gives CASRPSFAGVGGDEQFF.

The rearrangement uses TRBV27 and TRBJ2-3; no clear D. The CDR3 length is 11 residues. Germline CDR1 is MNHEY and CDR2 is SMNVEV (reference sequence). The V gene lost 3 bases and the J gene lost 14 bases, with 12 bases spanning the gap. The CDR3 DNA follows: TGTGCCAGCAGTTTCTCCCCTCCTCGGTATTTT. Translation: CASSFSPPRYF.

This clonotype came up a few times. This chain joins TRBV2 and TRBJ2-3, with D maybe TRBD2 (5 bases). The germline V gene encodes CDR1 SNHLY and CDR2 FYNNEI. Trimming took 6 bases from V and 0 from J, leaving 13 bases between them. The CDR3 runs to 15 residues. DNA for the CDR3: TGTGCCAGCAGCGGTCCGGGATCTAGCACAGATACGCAGTATTTT. Its translation is CASSGPGSSTDTQYF.

In its sample, this clonotype was seen a few times. This chain connects TRBV10-3 to TRBJ2-1; no firm D call. CDR3 length equals 13 residues. V was trimmed by 3 bases and J by 6 bases, leaving 9 bases between them. Germline lookup yields CDR1 ENHRY and CDR2 SYGVKD. As DNA, the CDR3 is TGTGCCATCAGTGAATCACCCTTCAATGAGCAGTTCTTC. Amino acid sequence: CAISESPFNEQFF.

The rearrangement joins TRBV6-5 to TRBJ1-1; D is ambiguous. Trimming removed 0 bases at V and 1 base at J, with 6 bases between. The CDR3 has 14 amino acids. Germline V CDR1 and CDR2: MNHEY, SVGAGI. This chain's CDR3 is CASSYSRTNTEAFF. The CDR3 DNA reads as TGTGCCAGCAGTTACTCAAGAACGAACACTGAAGCTTTCTTT.

The rearrangement uses TRBV11-2 and TRBJ1-1, with D possibly matching TRBD1 (6 bases). There are 16 residues in the CDR3. Germline loops: CDR1 SGHAT, CDR2 FQNNGV. The germline V and J ends were trimmed by 1 base and 6 bases, with 18 bases remaining between them. CDR3 in DNA: TGTGCCAGCAGCTTAGCAAGACAGGCCAGTGGACCTGAAGCTTTCTTT. Translating it yields CASSLARQASGPEAFF.

V usage is TRBV18 and J usage is TRBJ2-7; D remains unclear. The V end lost 0 bases, the J end lost 2 bases, and 8 bases lay between the germline ends. CDR1 KGHSH and CDR2 LQKENI come from the germline V gene. CDR3 length equals 14 residues. The CDR3 coding sequence is TGTGCCAGCTCACCACCGTCAGTGACCTACGAGCAGTACTTC. Residues: CASSPPSVTYEQYF.

This rearrangement joins TRBV27 to TRBJ1-4; the D is unclear. In germline, CDR1 is MNHEY, CDR2 SMNVEV (reference sequence). The length of the CDR3 is 17 residues. Trimming shortened V by 4 bases and J by 5 bases, and 20 bases separated the two germline ends. The CDR3 spells CASSWLSSARENEKLFF. DNA for the CDR3: TGTGCCAGCAGTTGGTTGTCGTCGGCGCGGGAAAATGAAAAACTGTTTTTT.

The chain has TRBV15 and TRBJ2-4; 12 bases match TRBD1. The CDR3 consists of 22 residues. Germline trimming cut 1 base from V and 0 bases from J; bases unmatched to any gene: 16. Germline CDR1 and CDR2: LNHNV and YYDKDF (reference sequence). CDR3 residues: CATSRGRSRGQGANLAKNIQYF. CDR3 bases: TGTGCCACCAGCAGAGGGAGGTCCAGGGGACAGGGGGCTAATCTAGCCAAAAACATTCAGTACTTC.

This chain uses TRBV28 with TRBJ2-7; possibly TRBD2 for D (5 bases). The CDR3 has 15 amino acids. V was clipped by 3 bases and J by 3 bases, with 15 bases between them. Germline CDR1 is MDHEN and CDR2 is SYDVKM. CDR3 protein: CASSFVGMANYEQYF. In DNA form, the CDR3 reads TGTGCCAGCAGTTTTGTCGGGATGGCGAACTACGAGCAGTACTTC.

This chain links TRBV7-3 with TRBJ2-1, with a possible D match to TRBD2 (7 bases). Germline V gene sequence: CDR1 SGHTA, CDR2 FQGTGA. The V end was cut by 5 bases, the J end by 13 bases, with 21 bases between. CDR3 length: 14 amino acids. The CDR3 DNA reads TGTGCCAGCAGCCGCGGGGGCGGCGGTGAGACCCAGTTCTTC. It specifies CASSRGGGGETQFF.

V usage is TRBV10-3 and J usage is TRBJ2-5, with D hard to call. The CDR3 sequence is 13 residues long. CDR1 and CDR2 (germline): ENHRY, SYGVKD. V lost 4 bases and J 11 bases, leaving 17 bases between the germline ends. The chain's CDR3 is CAISGEYSNEQYF. Written as DNA, the CDR3 is TGTGCCATCAGTGGGGAATACTCCAATGAGCAGTACTTC.

This clonotype was found a few times. The chain is built from TRBV24-1 and TRBJ2-3; D perhaps matches TRBD1 (6 bases). Trimming took off 1 base at V and 2 bases at J, with 15 bases between the two ends. Looked up from germline, CDR1 is KGHDR and CDR2 is SFDVKD. This CDR3 has 17 amino acids. CDR3 sequence: CATSDLQGSYFTDTQYF. In nucleotides, the CDR3 is TGTGCCACCAGTGATTTACAGGGAAGTTATTTCACAGATACGCAGTATTTT.

This clonotype was counted only a few times. The chain couples TRBV20-1 to TRBJ2-5; TRBD1 is a possible D gene (6 bases). CDR3 size: 15 residues. V lost 2 bases, J lost 1 base, and 14 bases lay in between. Germline lookup yields CDR1 DFQATT and CDR2 SNEGSKA (reference sequence). This CDR3 reads CSARSAADSQETQYF. CDR3 DNA sequence: TGCAGTGCTAGAAGTGCAGCGGACAGCCAAGAGACCCAGTACTTC.